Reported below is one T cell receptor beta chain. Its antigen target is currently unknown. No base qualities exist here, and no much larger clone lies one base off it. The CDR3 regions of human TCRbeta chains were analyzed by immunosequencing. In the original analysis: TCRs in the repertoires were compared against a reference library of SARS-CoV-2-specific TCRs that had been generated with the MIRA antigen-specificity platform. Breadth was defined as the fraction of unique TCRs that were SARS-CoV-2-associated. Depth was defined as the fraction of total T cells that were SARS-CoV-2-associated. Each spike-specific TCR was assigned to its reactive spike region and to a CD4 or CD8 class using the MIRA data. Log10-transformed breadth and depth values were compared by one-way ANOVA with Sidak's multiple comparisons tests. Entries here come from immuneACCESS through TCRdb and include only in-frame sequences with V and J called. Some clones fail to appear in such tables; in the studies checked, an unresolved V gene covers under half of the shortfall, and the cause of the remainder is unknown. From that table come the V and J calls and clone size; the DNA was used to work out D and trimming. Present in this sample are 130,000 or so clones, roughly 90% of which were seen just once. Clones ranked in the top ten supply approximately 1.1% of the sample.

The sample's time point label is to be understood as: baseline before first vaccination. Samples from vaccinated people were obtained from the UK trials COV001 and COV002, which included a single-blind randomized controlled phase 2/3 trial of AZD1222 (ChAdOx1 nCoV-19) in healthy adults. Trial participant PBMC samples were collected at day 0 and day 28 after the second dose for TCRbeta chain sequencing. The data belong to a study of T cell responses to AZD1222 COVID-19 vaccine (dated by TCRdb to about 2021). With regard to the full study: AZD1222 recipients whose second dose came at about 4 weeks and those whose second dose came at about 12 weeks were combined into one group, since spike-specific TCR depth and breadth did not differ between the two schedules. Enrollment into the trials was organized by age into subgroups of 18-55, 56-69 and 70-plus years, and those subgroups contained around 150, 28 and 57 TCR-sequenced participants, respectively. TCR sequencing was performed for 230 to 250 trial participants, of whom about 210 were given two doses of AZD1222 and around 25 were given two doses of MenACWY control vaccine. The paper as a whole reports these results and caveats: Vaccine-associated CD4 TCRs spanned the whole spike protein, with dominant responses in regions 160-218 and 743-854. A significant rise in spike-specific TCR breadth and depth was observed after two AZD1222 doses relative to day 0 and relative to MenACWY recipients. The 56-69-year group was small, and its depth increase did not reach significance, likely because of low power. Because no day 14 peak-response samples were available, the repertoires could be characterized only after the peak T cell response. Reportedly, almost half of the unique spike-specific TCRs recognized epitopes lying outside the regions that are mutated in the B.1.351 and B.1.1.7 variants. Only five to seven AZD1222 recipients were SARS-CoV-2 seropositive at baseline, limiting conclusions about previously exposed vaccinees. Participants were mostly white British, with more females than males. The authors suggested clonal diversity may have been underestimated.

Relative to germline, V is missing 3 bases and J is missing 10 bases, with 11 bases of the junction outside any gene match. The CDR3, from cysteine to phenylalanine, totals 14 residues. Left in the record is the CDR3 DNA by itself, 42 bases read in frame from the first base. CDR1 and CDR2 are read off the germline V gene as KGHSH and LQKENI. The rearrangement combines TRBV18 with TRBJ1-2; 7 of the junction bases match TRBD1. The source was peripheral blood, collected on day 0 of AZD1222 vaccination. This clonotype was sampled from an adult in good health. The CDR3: CASSPLPTGFVYTF. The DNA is TGTGCCAGCTCACCTCTACCGACAGGGTTCGTCTACACCTTC.